Below, 4 T cell receptor beta chains from the same sample are listed, as sequenced in a study of T-cell reconstitution after alpha-beta-depleted transplantation in children. For TCRbeta, the library was prepared with unique molecular identifiers. MiXCR, run by TCRdb on the PCR reads, gives a single entry per CDR3 protein. The table records 250,000 or so distinct CDR3 sequences, roughly 8% of them present only once. Sequencing used PBMCs, mostly from graft donor cells, obtained 180 days after TCRalphabeta/CD19-depleted stem cell transplant. The receptor set was obtained from a male patient aged 10 to 17 who had a stem cell transplant for acute lymphoblastic leukemia, so the T cells may come from the graft donor.

This clonotype was observed at least ten times. CDR3 sequence reads: CASSEQWGPNQPQHF. Here the CDR3 DNA reads TGTGCCAGCAGCGAACAGTGGGGGCCTAATCAGCCCCAGCATTTT. The chain couples TRBV11-2 to TRBJ1-5; TRBD1 might be the D (6 bases). The CDR3 has 15 residues. Per the germline V gene, CDR1 is SGHAT and CDR2 is FQNNGV. V shed 5 bases and J shed 4 bases, with 15 bases lying between them.

Turning to this clonotype: A much larger clone differs by one base, so this may be a read error. The CDR3 ends on some other residue instead of the conserved phenylalanine or tryptophan, so this is likely a read error. The chain links TRBV12-3 or TRBV12-4 to TRBJ2-3, with a possible D match to TRBD2 (6 bases). Trimming removed 6 bases at V and 7 bases at J, with 20 bases between. CDR3 length equals 15 residues. The CDR3 coding sequence is TGTGCCAGCAGCTTGGGTTCCGGGACTGGGTATACGCAGTATTTG. This encodes CASSLGSGTGYTQYL.

This clonotype was picked up many times. The chain recombines TRBV5-1 with TRBJ1-5; D gene ambiguous. CDR1 and CDR2 (germline): SGHRS, YFSETQ. Trimming took off 2 bases at V and 7 bases at J, with 10 bases between the two ends. The CDR3 runs to 13 residues. CDR3 coding DNA: TGCGCCAGCAGCTTTGGCAGTGGCCAGCCCCAGCATTTT. This gives the protein CASSFGSGQPQHF.

This clonotype was observed many times. V gene TRBV12-3 or TRBV12-4 combines with J gene TRBJ2-3; 10 nucleotides agree with TRBD2. The CDR3 runs 18 residues. V dropped 3 bases and J dropped 0; count of bases not matched to a gene: 9. The CDR3 region is CASSLVAGGLGSTDTQYF. CDR3 DNA: TGTGCCAGCAGTTTGGTAGCGGGAGGCCTCGGGAGCACAGATACGCAGTATTTT.